Only one count was recorded for the clone carrying this TCR beta chain. Participant age was roughly 18 to 90 years, and participants resided in about 25 US areas. Cohort allocation depended upon clinical history that participants reported. This sample was included in a study of blood T cell repertoires in COVID-19. CDR3 length: 16 residues. V gave up 3 bases and J gave up 7 bases; unmatched junction bases: 8. Germline V gene sequence: CDR1 LGHDT, CDR2 YNNKEL (reference sequence). Source study methods: Scientists estimated how many nucleated cells there were by amplifying reference gene primers. TCRdb's copy holds only in-frame clones and misses some; the assay was immunoSEQ multiplex PCR. Clone size and the V and J calls come from that table; the DNA yielded D and trimming. The data contain a few hundred thousand clones, approximately 86% of them singletons.

What was sequenced was PBMCs or T cells enriched from blood (not recorded which). The chain uses TRBV3-1 (or the pseudogene TRBV3-2) and TRBJ2-1; 11 bases match TRBD2. This receptor was obtained from a woman in her 40s with acute COVID-19. As DNA, the CDR3 is TGTGCCAGCAGCCAGTTTAGCGGGGGGGCTCGAAATGAGCAGTTCTTC. Protein: CASSQFSGGARNEQFF.